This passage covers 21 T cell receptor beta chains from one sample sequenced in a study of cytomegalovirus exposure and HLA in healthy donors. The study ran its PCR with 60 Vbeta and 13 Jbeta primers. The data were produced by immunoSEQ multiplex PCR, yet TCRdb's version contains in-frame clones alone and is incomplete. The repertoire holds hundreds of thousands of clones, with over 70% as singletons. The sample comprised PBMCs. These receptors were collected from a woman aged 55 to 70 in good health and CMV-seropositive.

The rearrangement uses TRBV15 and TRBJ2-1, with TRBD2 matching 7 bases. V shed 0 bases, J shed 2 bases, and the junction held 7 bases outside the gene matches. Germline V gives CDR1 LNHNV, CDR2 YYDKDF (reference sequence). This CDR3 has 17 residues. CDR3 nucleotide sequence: TGTGCCACCAGCAGAGATTTTTCAGCGGGAACCTACAATGAGCAGTTCTTC. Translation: CATSRDFSAGTYNEQFF.

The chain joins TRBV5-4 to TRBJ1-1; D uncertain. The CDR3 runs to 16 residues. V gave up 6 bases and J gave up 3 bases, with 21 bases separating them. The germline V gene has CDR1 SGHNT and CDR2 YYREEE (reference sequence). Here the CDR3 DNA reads TGTGCCAGCAAAATCGACCCGGGGATTCCCCACACTGAAGCTTTCTTT. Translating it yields CASKIDPGIPHTEAFF.

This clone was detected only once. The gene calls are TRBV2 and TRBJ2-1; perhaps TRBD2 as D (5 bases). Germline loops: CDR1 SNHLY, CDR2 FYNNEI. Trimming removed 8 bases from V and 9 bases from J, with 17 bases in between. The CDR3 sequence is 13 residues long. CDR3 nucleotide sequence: TGTGCCAGCTCCCTTACTAGTTCTAGTGAGCAGTTCTTC. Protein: CASSLTSSSEQFF.

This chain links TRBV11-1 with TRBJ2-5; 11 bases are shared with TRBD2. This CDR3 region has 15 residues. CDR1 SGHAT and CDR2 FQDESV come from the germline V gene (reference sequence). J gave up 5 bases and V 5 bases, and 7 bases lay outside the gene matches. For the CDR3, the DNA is TGTGCCAGCAGCCTAAGACTAGCGGGGATTGAGACCCAGTACTTC. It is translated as CASSLRLAGIETQYF.

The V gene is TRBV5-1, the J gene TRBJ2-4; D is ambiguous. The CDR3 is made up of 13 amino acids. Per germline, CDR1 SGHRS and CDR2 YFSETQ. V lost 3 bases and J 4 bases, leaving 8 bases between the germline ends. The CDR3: CASSSELKNIQYF. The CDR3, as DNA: TGCGCCAGCAGCTCCGAGTTGAAAAACATTCAGTACTTC.

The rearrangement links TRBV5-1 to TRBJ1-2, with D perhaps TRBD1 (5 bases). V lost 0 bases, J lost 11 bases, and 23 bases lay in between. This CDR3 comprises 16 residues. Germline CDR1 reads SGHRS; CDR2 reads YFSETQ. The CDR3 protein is CASSLAGGGNLMRYTF. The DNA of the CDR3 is TGCGCCAGCAGCTTGGCCGGGGGAGGTAATCTTATGCGTTACACCTTC.

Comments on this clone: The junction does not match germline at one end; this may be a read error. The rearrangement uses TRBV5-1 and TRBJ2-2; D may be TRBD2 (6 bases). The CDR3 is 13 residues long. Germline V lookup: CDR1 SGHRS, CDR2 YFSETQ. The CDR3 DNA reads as TGCGCCAGCACCTTGGCGGGGACCGGGGAGCTGTTTTTT. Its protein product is CASTLAGTGELFF.

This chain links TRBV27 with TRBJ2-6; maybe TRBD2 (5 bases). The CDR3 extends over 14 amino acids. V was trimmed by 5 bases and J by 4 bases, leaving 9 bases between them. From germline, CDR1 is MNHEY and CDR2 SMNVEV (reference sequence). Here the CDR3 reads CASSPRGGANVLTF. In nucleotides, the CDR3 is TGTGCCAGCAGTCCCCGCGGGGGGGCCAACGTCCTGACTTTC. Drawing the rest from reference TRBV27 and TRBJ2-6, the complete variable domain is EAQVTQNPRYLITVTGKKLTVTCSQNMNHEYMSWYRQDPGLGLRQIYYSMNVEVTDKGDVPEGYKVSRKEKRNFPLILESPSPNQTSLYFCASSPRGGANVLTFGAGSRLTVL.

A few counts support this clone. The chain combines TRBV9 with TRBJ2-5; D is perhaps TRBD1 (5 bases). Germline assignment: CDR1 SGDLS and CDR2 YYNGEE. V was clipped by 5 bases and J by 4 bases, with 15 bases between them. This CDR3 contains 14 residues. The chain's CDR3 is CASSPRVDGETQYF. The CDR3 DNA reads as TGTGCCAGCAGTCCCAGGGTTGACGGAGAGACCCAGTACTTC.

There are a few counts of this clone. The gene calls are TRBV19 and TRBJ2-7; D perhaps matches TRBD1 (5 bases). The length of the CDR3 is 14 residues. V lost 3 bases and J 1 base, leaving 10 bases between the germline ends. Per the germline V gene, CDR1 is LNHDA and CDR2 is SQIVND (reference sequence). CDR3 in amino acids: CASSIDRGSYEQYF. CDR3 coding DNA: TGTGCCAGTAGTATCGATAGGGGATCCTACGAGCAGTACTTC.

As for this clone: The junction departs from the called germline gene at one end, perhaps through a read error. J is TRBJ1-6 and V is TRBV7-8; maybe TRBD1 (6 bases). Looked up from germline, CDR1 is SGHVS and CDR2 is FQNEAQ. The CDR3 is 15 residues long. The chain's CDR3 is CAGSFRDTYNSPLHF. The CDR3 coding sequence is TGTGCCGGCAGCTTCCGGGACACTTATAATTCACCCCTCCACTTT.

The CDR3 protein is CASSLAHLYEQYF. In DNA form, the CDR3 reads TGTGCCAGCAGTCTCGCGCATCTGTACGAGCAGTACTTC. V and J are TRBV28 and TRBJ2-7; D not certain. V was shortened by 5 bases and J by 4 bases, with 12 bases between the two germline ends. The CDR3 has 13 amino acids. In germline, CDR1 is MDHEN, CDR2 SYDVKM.

The CDR3 DNA sequence: TGTGCCAGCAGCTTAGTCGTCACCGGGACAGGATTCGACGAGCAGTACTTC. Residues: CASSLVVTGTGFDEQYF. The rearrangement links TRBV7-7 to TRBJ2-7; TRBD1 aligns across 8 bases. From germline, CDR1 is SSHAT and CDR2 FNYEAQ (reference sequence). Trimming removed 1 base from V and 5 bases from J; junction bases left unmatched: 13. The CDR3 totals 17 residues.

The CDR3 sequence: CASSPDRGGEKLFF. In DNA, the CDR3 is TGTGCCAGCTCGCCGGACAGGGGAGGCGAAAAACTGTTTTTT. The gene calls are TRBV18 and TRBJ1-4; 9 bases line up with TRBD1. With 6 bases clipped from V and 8 bases from J, the junction kept 7 bases outside the gene matches. The CDR3 runs 14 residues. Germline loops: CDR1 KGHSH, CDR2 LQKENI.

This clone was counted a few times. For the CDR3, the DNA is TGTGCCAGCAGTTCGATGCAGGGTTCAGAGACCCAGTACTTC. It codes for CASSSMQGSETQYF. The chain joins TRBV6-5 to TRBJ2-5; TRBD1 is a possible D gene (5 bases). Germline CDR1 is MNHEY and CDR2 is SVGAGI. Between the trimmed V and J ends, which lost 4 bases and 4 bases, there was a span of 13 bases. The CDR3 spans 14 residues.

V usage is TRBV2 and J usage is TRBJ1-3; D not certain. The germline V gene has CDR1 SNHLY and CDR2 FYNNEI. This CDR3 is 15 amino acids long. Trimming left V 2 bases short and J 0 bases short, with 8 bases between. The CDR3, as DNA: TGTGCCAGCAGTGAAACGCGGGGCTCTGGAAACACCATATATTTT. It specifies CASSETRGSGNTIYF.

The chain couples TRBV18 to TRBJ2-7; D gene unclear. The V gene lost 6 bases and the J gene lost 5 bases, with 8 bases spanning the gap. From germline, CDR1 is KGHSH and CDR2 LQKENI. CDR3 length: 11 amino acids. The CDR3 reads CASSGTDEQYF. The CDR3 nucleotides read TGTGCCAGCTCGGGCACGGACGAGCAGTACTTC.

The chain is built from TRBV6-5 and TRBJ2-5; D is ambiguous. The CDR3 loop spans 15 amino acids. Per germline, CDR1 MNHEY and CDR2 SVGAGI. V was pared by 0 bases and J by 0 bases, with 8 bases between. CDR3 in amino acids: CASSYSSRYQETQYF. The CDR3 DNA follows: TGTGCCAGCAGTTACTCGTCCAGGTACCAAGAGACCCAGTACTTC.

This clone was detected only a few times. CDR3 sequence reads: CASTRQGIQETQYF. The CDR3 DNA follows: TGTGCCAGCACGCGACAGGGGATCCAAGAGACCCAGTACTTC. The gene calls are TRBV25-1 and TRBJ2-5, with TRBD1 matching over 8 bases. This CDR3 is built from 14 residues. V trimming: 7 bases; J trimming: 1 base; junction bases outside the gene matches: 5. Germline values: CDR1 MGHDK, CDR2 SYGVNS. Complete variable domain (other parts from reference TRBV25-1 and TRBJ2-5): EADIYQTPRYLVIGTGKKITLECSQTMGHDKMYWYQQDPGMELHLIHYSYGVNSTEKGDLSSESTVSRIRTEHFPLTLESARPSHTSQYLCASTRQGIQETQYFGPGTRLLVL.

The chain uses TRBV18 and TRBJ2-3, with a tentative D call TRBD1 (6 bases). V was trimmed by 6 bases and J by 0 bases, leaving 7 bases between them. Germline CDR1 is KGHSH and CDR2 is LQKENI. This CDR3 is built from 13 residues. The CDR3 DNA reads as TGTGCCAGCTCGGGGGCTAGCACAGATACGCAGTATTTT. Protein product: CASSGASTDTQYF.

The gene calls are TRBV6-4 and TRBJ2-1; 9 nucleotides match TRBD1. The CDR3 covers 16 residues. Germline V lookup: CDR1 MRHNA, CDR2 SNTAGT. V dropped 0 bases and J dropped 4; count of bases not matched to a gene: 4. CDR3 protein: CASSDSSGTGYNEQFF. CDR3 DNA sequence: TGTGCCAGCAGTGACTCGTCCGGGACAGGGTACAATGAGCAGTTCTTC.